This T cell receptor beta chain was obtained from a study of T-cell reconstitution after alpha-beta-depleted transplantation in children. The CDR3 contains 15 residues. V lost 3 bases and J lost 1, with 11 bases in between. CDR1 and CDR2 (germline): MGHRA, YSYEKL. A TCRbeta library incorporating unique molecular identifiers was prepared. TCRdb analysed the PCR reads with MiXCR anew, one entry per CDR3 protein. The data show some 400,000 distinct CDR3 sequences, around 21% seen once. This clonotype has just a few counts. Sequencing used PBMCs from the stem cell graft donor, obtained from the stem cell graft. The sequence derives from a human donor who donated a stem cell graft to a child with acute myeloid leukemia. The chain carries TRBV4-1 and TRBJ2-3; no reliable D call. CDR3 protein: CASSHMLRGTDTQYF. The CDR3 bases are TGCGCCAGCAGCCATATGCTCCGTGGCACAGATACGCAGTATTTT.